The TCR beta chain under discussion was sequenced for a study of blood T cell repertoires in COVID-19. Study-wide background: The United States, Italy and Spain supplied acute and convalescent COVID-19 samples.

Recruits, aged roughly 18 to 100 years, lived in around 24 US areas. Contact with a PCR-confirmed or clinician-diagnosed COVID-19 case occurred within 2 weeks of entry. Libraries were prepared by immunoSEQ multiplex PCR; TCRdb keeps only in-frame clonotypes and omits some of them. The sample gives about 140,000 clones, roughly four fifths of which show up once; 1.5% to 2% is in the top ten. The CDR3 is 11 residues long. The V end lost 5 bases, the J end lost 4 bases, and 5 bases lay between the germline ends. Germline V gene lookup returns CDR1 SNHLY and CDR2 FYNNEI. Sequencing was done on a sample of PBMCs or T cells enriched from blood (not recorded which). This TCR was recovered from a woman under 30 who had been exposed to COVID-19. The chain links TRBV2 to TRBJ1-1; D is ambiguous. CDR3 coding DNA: TGTGCCAGCAGTTATATCACTGAAGCTTTCTTT. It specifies CASSYITEAFF.